The clone carrying this TCR beta chain has a single count. This sample is part of a study of blood T cell repertoires in COVID-19. The V end was cut by 4 bases, the J end by 8 bases, with 17 bases between. Germline CDR1 is SGHTA and CDR2 is FQGNSA. The CDR3 is made up of 14 amino acids. This table comes from immunoSEQ multiplex PCR, and its TCRdb copy is limited to in-frame clones, with some not included. The table shows under 80,000 clones, with 70% to 90% occurring only once. The specimen sequenced was peripheral blood. This sequence joins TRBV7-2 and TRBJ1-1; D might be TRBD1 (5 bases). The receptor comes from a human donor in a cohort sampled during active COVID-19. The CDR3 bases are TGTGCCAGCAGCTCGCAGGGAGCGGGCACGGAAGCTTTCTTT. Translated, it gives CASSSQGAGTEAFF.